This TCR beta chain emerged from a study of blood T cell repertoires in COVID-19. Study background: PBMCs, B-cell-depleted T cells, or T cells were the source of the cDNA or gDNA that made up the material.

Here immunoSEQ multiplex PCR was the method, and the copy in TCRdb shows in-frame clones only, minus some. The table shows roughly 81,000 clones, with over 70% occurring only once. V was cut by 5 bases and J by 2 bases, with 6 bases left in between. The length of the CDR3 is 12 residues. The germline CDR1 and CDR2 sequences are MNHNY and SVGAGI (reference sequence). This chain uses TRBV6-6 with TRBJ1-1; D gene ambiguous. Sequencing input: peripheral blood. The TCR comes from a man at least 80 years old with active or convalescent COVID-19. In nucleotides, the CDR3 is TGTGCCAGCAGTGTGAGTAACACTGAAGCTTTCTTT. Amino acids: CASSVSNTEAFF.